A single sample is the source of the 7 T cell receptor beta chains below, sequenced in a study of blood T cells in healthy people across ages. The second PCR ran about 6 to 11 cycles with a sample-barcoded 5' primer and J-beta primers. Via MiXCR, TCRdb re-called the 5' RACE reads, giving one row per CDR3 protein. The sample lists around 1,700,000 distinct CDR3 sequences, approximately 30% occurring once. The sample was blood. These receptors all come from a woman in her 30s in good health.

Ten or more counts support this clonotype. The genes are TRBV7-9 and TRBJ2-1, with D tentatively TRBD1 (6 bases). Germline CDR1 SEHNR, CDR2 FQNEAQ (reference sequence). The ends were cut back, 3 bases at V and 6 bases at J, with 9 bases in the middle. The CDR3 has 13 residues. The CDR3 nucleotides read TGTGCCAGCAGCTTTGGCAGGGGCAATGAGCAGTTCTTC. Its protein is CASSFGRGNEQFF.

This clonotype was seen many times. J is TRBJ1-1 and V is TRBV29-1; maybe TRBD1 (5 bases). Trimming stripped 6 bases from V and 6 bases from J, with 11 bases between. In germline, CDR1 is SQVTM, CDR2 ANQGSEA. The CDR3 is 11 residues long. CDR3 DNA sequence: TGCAGCGTGGATGACAGCTCTGAAGCTTTCTTT. Translated: CSVDDSSEAFF.

This clonotype was found many times. The chain carries TRBV30 and TRBJ2-3; the D gene is possibly TRBD2 (5 bases). V was clipped by 4 bases and J by 6 bases, with 14 bases between them. The CDR3 covers 13 residues. Germline V gene data show CDR1 as GTSNPN and CDR2 as SVGIG (reference sequence). Written as DNA, the CDR3 is TGTGCCTGGAACAAAAGGGAGAGGGATACGCAGTATTTT. This codes for CAWNKRERDTQYF. The full variable domain, in which reference TRBV30 and TRBJ2-3 provide the parts outside the CDR3, is SQTIHQWPATLVQPVGSPLSLECTVEGTSNPNLYWYRQAAGRGLQLLFYSVGIGQISSEVPQNLSASRPQDRQFILSSKKLLLSDSGFYLCAWNKRERDTQYFGPGTRLTVL.

This clonotype turned up a few times. The gene calls are TRBV5-1 and TRBJ2-5, with D uncertain. V shed 0 bases and J shed 4 bases, with 13 bases lying between them. Germline CDR1 is SGHRS and CDR2 is YFSETQ. The CDR3 runs to 15 residues. CDR3 coding DNA: TGCGCCAGCAGCTTGGGGGAATATCTCGCAGAGACCCAGTACTTC. As protein: CASSLGEYLAETQYF.

The CDR3 spells CSAGDHEQYF. DNA for the CDR3: TGCAGCGCTGGCGACCACGAGCAGTACTTC. The chain links TRBV29-1 to TRBJ2-7, with D uncertain. The CDR3 totals 10 residues. Trimming shortened V by 7 bases and J by 5 bases, and 9 bases separated the two germline ends. Germline CDR1 is SQVTM and CDR2 is ANQGSEA.

This sequence joins TRBV3-1 and TRBJ2-7; D possibly corresponds to TRBD2 (5 bases). CDR1 LGHDT and CDR2 YNNKEL come from the germline V gene (reference sequence). This CDR3 is built from 15 residues. V was clipped by 1 base and J by 0 bases, with 10 bases between them. CDR3 amino acids: CASSQGSRGSYEQYF. The CDR3 bases are TGTGCCAGCAGCCAAGGGTCCCGGGGCTCCTACGAGCAGTACTTC.

The CDR3 loop reads CASSLAPGAVYNEQFF. The CDR3 nucleotides read TGTGCCAGCAGCTTAGCGCCGGGAGCGGTTTACAATGAGCAGTTCTTC. This chain joins TRBV7-2 and TRBJ2-1; possible D gene TRBD2, 6 bases. V was clipped by 0 bases and J by 4 bases, with 13 bases between them. CDR1 is SGHTA and CDR2 is FQGNSA in the germline V gene. The CDR3 spans 16 residues. The variable domain in full, completed from reference TRBV7-2 and TRBJ2-1, reads GAGVSQSPSNKVTEKGKDVELRCDPISGHTALYWYRQSLGQGLEFLIYFQGNSAPDKSGLPSDRFSAERTGGSVSTLTIQRTQQEDSAVYLCASSLAPGAVYNEQFFGPGTRLTVL.